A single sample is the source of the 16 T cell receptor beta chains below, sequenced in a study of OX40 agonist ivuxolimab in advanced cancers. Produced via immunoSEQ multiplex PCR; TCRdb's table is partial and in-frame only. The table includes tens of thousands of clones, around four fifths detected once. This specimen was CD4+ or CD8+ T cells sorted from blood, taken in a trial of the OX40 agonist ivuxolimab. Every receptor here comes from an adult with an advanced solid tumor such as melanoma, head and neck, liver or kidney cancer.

The CDR3: CASRTGFEQYF. The CDR3 nucleotides read TGTGCCAGCCGGACAGGGTTTGAGCAGTACTTC. This sequence joins TRBV2 and TRBJ2-7; 8 bases match TRBD1. The CDR3 is made up of 11 amino acids. Germline V gene lookup returns CDR1 SNHLY and CDR2 FYNNEI. The V segment lost 8 bases and the J segment 7 bases; nucleotides outside the gene matches: 4.

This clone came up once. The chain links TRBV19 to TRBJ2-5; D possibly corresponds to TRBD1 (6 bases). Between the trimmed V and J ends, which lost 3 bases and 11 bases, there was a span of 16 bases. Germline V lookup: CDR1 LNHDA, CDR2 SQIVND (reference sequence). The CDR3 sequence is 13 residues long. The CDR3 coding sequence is TGTGCCAGTAGTATTTCGACAGGCACAGAGCAGTACTTC. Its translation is CASSISTGTEQYF. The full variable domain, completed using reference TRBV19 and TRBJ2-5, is DGGITQSPKYLFRKEGQNVTLSCEQNLNHDAMYWYRQDPGQGLRLIYYSQIVNDFQKGDIAEGYSVSREKKESFPLTVTSAQKNPTAFYLCASSISTGTEQYFGPGTRLLVL.

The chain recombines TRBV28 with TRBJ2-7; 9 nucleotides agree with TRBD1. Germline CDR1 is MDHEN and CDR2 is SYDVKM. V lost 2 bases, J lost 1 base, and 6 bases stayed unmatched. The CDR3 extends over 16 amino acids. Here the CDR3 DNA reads TGTGCCAGCAGTTTAGACAGGGGGGCTTCTTCCTACGAGCAGTACTTC. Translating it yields CASSLDRGASSYEQYF.

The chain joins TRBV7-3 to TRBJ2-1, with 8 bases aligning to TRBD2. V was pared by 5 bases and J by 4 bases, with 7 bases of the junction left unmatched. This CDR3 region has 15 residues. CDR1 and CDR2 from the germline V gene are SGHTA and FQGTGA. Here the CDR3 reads CASSHGGASYNEQFF. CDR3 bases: TGTGCCAGCAGCCACGGGGGGGCCTCTTACAATGAGCAGTTCTTC. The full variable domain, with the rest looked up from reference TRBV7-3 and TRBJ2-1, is GAGVSQTPSNKVTEKGKYVELRCDPISGHTALYWYRQSLGQGPEFLIYFQGTGAADDSGLPNDRFFAVRPEGSVSTLKIQRTERGDSAVYLCASSHGGASYNEQFFGPGTRLTVL.

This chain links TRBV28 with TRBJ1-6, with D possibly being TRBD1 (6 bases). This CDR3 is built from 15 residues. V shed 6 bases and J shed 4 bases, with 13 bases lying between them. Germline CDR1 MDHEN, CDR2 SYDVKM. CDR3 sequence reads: CASSPIGQYNSPLHF. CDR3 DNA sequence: TGTGCCAGCAGCCCAATTGGACAGTATAATTCACCCCTCCACTTT.

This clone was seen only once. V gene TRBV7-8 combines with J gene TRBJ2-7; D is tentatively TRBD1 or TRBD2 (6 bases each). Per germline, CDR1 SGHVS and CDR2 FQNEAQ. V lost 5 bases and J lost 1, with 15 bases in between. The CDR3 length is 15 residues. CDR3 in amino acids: CASSASGGWSYEQYF. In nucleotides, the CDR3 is TGTGCCAGCAGCGCCTCCGGGGGCTGGTCCTACGAGCAGTACTTC.

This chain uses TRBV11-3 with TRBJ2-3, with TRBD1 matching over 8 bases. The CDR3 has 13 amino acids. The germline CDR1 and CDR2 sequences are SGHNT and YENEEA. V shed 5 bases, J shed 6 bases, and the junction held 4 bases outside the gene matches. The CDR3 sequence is CASSPWTGDTQYF. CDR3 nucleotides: TGTGCCAGCAGCCCATGGACAGGGGATACGCAGTATTTT.

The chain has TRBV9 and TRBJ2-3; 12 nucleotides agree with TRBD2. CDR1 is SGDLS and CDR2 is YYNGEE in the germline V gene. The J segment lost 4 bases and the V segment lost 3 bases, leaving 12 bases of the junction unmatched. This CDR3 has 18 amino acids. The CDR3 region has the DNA TGTGCCAGCAGCGAGTCGGGGCTAGCGGGAGGGCCCTCAGATACGCAGTATTTT. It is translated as CASSESGLAGGPSDTQYF.

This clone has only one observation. The CDR3 region is CASSQGPGRSTGELFF. CDR3 nucleotide sequence: TGCGCCAGCAGCCAAGGACCGGGAAGATCCACCGGGGAGCTGTTTTTT. The chain carries TRBV4-1 and TRBJ2-2; a possible D gene is TRBD2 (5 bases). The V gene lost 1 base and the J gene lost 4 bases, with 13 bases spanning the gap. In germline, CDR1 is MGHRA, CDR2 YSYEKL. The CDR3 consists of 16 residues.

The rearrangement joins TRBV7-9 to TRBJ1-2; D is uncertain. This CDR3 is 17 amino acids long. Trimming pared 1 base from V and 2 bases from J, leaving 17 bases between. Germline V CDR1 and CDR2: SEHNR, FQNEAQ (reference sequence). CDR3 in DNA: TGTGCCAGCAGCTTAGTCCCTCCCCCCCGGGGAAACTATGGCTACACCTTC. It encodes CASSLVPPPRGNYGYTF.

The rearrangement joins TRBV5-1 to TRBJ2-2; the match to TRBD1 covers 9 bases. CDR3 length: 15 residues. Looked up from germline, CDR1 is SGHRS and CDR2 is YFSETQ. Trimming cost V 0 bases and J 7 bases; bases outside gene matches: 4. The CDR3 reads CASSLAGQGSGELFF. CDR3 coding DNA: TGCGCCAGCAGCTTGGCCGGACAGGGGAGCGGGGAGCTGTTTTTT.

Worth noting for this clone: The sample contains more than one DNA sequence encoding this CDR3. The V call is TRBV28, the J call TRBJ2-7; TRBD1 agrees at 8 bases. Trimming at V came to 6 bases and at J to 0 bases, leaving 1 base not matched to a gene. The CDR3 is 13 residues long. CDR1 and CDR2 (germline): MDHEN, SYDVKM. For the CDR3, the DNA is TGTGCCAGCAGAACAGGGGGCTCCTACGAGCAGTACTTC. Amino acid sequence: CASRTGGSYEQYF.

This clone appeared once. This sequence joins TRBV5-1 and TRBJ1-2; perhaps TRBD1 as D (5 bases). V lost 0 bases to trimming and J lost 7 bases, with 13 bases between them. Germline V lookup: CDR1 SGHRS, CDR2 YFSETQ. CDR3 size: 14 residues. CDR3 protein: CASSLGVGTFGYTF. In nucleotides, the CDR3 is TGCGCCAGCAGCTTGGGCGTCGGGACTTTTGGCTACACCTTC.

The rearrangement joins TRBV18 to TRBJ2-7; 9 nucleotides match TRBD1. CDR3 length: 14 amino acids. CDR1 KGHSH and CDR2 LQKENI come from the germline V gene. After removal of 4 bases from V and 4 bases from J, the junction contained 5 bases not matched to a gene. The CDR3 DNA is TGTGCCAGCTCACGGGACAGGGCAGTTTACGAGCAGTACTTC. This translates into CASSRDRAVYEQYF.

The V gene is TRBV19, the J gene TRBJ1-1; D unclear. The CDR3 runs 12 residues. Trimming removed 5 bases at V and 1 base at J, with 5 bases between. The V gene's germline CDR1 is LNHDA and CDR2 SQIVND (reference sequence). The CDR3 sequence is CASSGRNTEAFF. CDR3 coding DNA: TGTGCCAGTAGTGGCAGGAACACTGAAGCTTTCTTT.

This CDR3 is CASSFLPGLAGGVTDTQYF. The CDR3 DNA is TGTGCCAGCAGCTTCCTCCCGGGACTAGCGGGGGGGGTCACAGATACGCAGTATTTT. The rearrangement links TRBV7-9 to TRBJ2-3; 16 bases fit TRBD2. The CDR3 consists of 19 residues. Germline V CDR1 and CDR2: SEHNR, FQNEAQ (reference sequence). Trimming at V came to 3 bases and at J to 2 bases, leaving 8 bases not matched to a gene. The entire variable domain, with the rest obtained from reference TRBV7-9 and TRBJ2-3, is as follows: DTGVSQNPRHKITKRGQNVTFRCDPISEHNRLYWYRQTLGQGPEFLTYFQNEAQLEKSRLLSDRFSAERPKGSFSTLEIQRTEQGDSAMYLCASSFLPGLAGGVTDTQYFGPGTRLTVL.